Listed here are 31 T cell receptor beta chains from one sample, sequenced in a study of CD8 T cells in ankylosing spondylitis. TCRdb re-called the 5' RACE reads with MiXCR, one entry per CDR3 protein. The table includes some 150,000 distinct CDR3 sequences, under 45% detected once. Sequences were obtained from synovial fluid, either unsorted or a sorted T cell fraction (not recorded which). Every receptor here comes from a male donor with ankylosing spondylitis.

This clonotype was detected a few times. V gene TRBV27 combines with J gene TRBJ2-1; 10 bases align to TRBD1. Unmatched junction bases numbered 6, after V lost 5 bases and J lost 2 bases. The CDR3 has 16 amino acids. CDR1 is MNHEY and CDR2 is SMNVEV in the germline V gene (reference sequence). CDR3 bases: TGTGCCAGCAGTCTTACCGGGACAGGGGCCTACAATGAGCAGTTCTTC. Protein product: CASSLTGTGAYNEQFF.

The V and J genes are TRBV5-1 and TRBJ1-1; D unresolved. The CDR3 sequence is 13 residues long. The V gene's germline CDR1 is SGHRS and CDR2 YFSETQ. Trimming took off 4 bases at V and 6 bases at J, with 13 bases between the two ends. CDR3 protein: CASSLSWGAEAFF. As DNA, the CDR3 is TGCGCCAGCAGCCTGTCTTGGGGAGCTGAAGCTTTCTTT.

This clonotype was detected only a few times. CDR3 in amino acids: CASSRIPVKIYNEQFF. The CDR3 DNA is TGTGCCAGCAGCCGTATCCCCGTTAAAATTTACAATGAGCAGTTCTTC. The chain carries TRBV7-6 and TRBJ2-1, with D unclear. The CDR3 extends over 16 amino acids. Germline assignment: CDR1 SGHVS and CDR2 FNYEAQ. The germline V and J ends were trimmed by 5 bases and 4 bases, with 18 bases remaining between them.

This clonotype has more than one count but fewer than ten. The V gene is TRBV5-1, the J gene TRBJ2-5; TRBD1 aligns across 7 bases. V was pared by 4 bases and J by 2 bases, with 5 bases of the junction left unmatched. Looked up from germline, CDR1 is SGHRS and CDR2 is YFSETQ. CDR3 length: 14 amino acids. Here the CDR3 reads CASSPWTGQETQYF. In DNA form, the CDR3 reads TGCGCCAGCAGCCCGTGGACAGGTCAAGAGACCCAGTACTTC.

A single count supports this clonotype. CDR3: CASTPLTGPSYNEQFF. For the CDR3, the DNA is TGTGCCAGCACGCCCTTGACAGGGCCCTCCTACAATGAGCAGTTCTTC. The rearrangement uses TRBV7-9 and TRBJ2-1; TRBD1 matches at 7 bases. Per the germline V gene, CDR1 is SEHNR and CDR2 is FQNEAQ (reference sequence). The CDR3 consists of 16 residues. With 7 bases clipped from V and 0 bases from J, the junction kept 9 bases outside the gene matches.

About this clonotype itself: Mismatch with germline at one junction end may stem from a read error. The chain combines TRBV7-9 with TRBJ2-1, with a possible D match to TRBD2 (5 bases). Germline CDR1 and CDR2: SEHNR and FQNEAQ (reference sequence). This CDR3 is 15 amino acids long. The CDR3 DNA reads TGTGCCAGCAGCCGAGCGGACCCACGATACAATGAGCAGTCCTTC. Protein sequence: CASSRADPRYNEQSF.

The chain couples TRBV15 to TRBJ1-2; 10 bases align to TRBD1. CDR1 and CDR2 from the germline V gene are LNHNV and YYDKDF (reference sequence). The CDR3 extends over 15 amino acids. The J segment lost 6 bases and the V segment lost 0 bases, leaving 4 bases of the junction unmatched. The DNA for the CDR3 is TGTGCCACCAGCAGAGAGAGGACAGGGGGTCATGGCTACACCTTC. Protein sequence: CATSRERTGGHGYTF.

A few counts support this clonotype. The rearrangement uses TRBV15 and TRBJ2-1; TRBD1 is a possible D gene (6 bases). The CDR3 is 15 amino acids. Trimming took off 5 bases at V and 4 bases at J, with 15 bases between the two ends. The V gene's germline CDR1 is LNHNV and CDR2 YYDKDF (reference sequence). The CDR3 DNA follows: TGTGCCACCAGCTTCCCCGGGACACAATACAATGAGCAGTTCTTC. Protein: CATSFPGTQYNEQFF.

The rearrangement joins TRBV2 to TRBJ2-5, with D hard to call. Germline CDR1 SNHLY, CDR2 FYNNEI. The length of the CDR3 is 16 residues. The ends were cut back, 6 bases at V and 1 base at J, with 18 bases in the middle. Written as DNA, the CDR3 is TGTGCCAGCAGCGAAAACAAAGCCGACGGCCAAGAGACCCAGTACTTC. Amino acids: CASSENKADGQETQYF.

This chain connects TRBV7-8 to TRBJ1-4, with a possible D match to TRBD1 (6 bases). This CDR3 contains 13 residues. Deletions cut 6 bases from V and 8 bases from J, with 13 bases between. Germline assignment: CDR1 SGHVS and CDR2 FQNEAQ. DNA for the CDR3: TGTGCCAGCAGGGATTGGGACATCGAAAAACTGTTTTTT. Translation: CASRDWDIEKLFF.

The J gene is TRBJ2-7, the V gene TRBV7-9, with TRBD2 as a possible D gene (6 bases). From germline, CDR1 is SEHNR and CDR2 FQNEAQ (reference sequence). This CDR3 has 15 amino acids. V lost 0 bases and J lost 7, with 16 bases in between. The CDR3: CASSLAWGPGGEQYF. The DNA of the CDR3 is TGTGCCAGCAGCTTAGCCTGGGGACCAGGAGGGGAGCAGTACTTC.

The J gene is TRBJ2-7, the V gene TRBV12-5; 7 positions agree with TRBD1. CDR3 length: 16 residues. Germline V gene lookup returns CDR1 LGHNT and CDR2 FRNRAP. Trimming at V came to 3 bases and at J to 4 bases, leaving 12 bases not matched to a gene. The CDR3 DNA is TGTGCTAGTGGTTTCCGGGGTTTTGGGACAGCTTACGAGCAGTACTTC. Translated: CASGFRGFGTAYEQYF.

V usage is TRBV6-4 and J usage is TRBJ2-3; the D gene could be TRBD1 or TRBD2 (6 bases each). The CDR3 contains 14 residues. Germline-derived CDR1 and CDR2 are MRHNA and SNTAGT. With 0 bases removed from V and 4 bases from J, the gap between germline ends came to 8 bases. CDR3 in DNA: TGTGCCAGCAGTGACTCGAGGGGGGCAGATACGCAGTATTTT. It specifies CASSDSRGADTQYF.

This clonotype was detected only once. The chain uses TRBV12-3 or TRBV12-4 and TRBJ2-7; maybe TRBD2 (6 bases). Deletions cut 3 bases from V and 7 bases from J, with 22 bases between. The CDR3 runs 16 residues. This CDR3 reads CASSFFGRTGVSEQYF. CDR3 DNA sequence: TGTGCCAGCAGTTTTTTTGGGAGAACGGGAGTGTCGGAGCAGTACTTC.

V is TRBV5-6 and J is TRBJ2-7; no reliable D call. V was shortened by 7 bases and J by 3 bases, with 17 bases between the two germline ends. Germline CDR1 SGHDT, CDR2 YYEEEE. This CDR3 has 14 amino acids. The DNA for the CDR3 is TGTGCCAGCGGCTCCGTGGTCGTCTGCTACGAGCAGTACTTC. This encodes CASGSVVVCYEQYF.

This clonotype has just a few counts. The chain recombines TRBV4-2 with TRBJ1-2; D ambiguous. The V gene lost 1 base and the J gene lost 4 bases, with 10 bases spanning the gap. Germline CDR1 and CDR2: LGHNA and YNFKEQ. The CDR3 is 14 residues long. In nucleotides, the CDR3 is TGTGCCAGCAGCCAAGGGGCAGCCTCCTATGGCTACACCTTC. Its translation: CASSQGAASYGYTF.

This clonotype was found a few times. The chain couples TRBV11-2 to TRBJ2-1; D is possibly TRBD2 (5 bases). The CDR3 is 15 residues long. Germline V lookup: CDR1 SGHAT, CDR2 FQNNGV. V gave up 5 bases and J gave up 0 bases, with 11 bases separating them. The CDR3 DNA reads as TGTGCCAGCAGCCCCGGACTTAACTCCTACAATGAGCAGTTCTTC. Its translation: CASSPGLNSYNEQFF.

This clonotype was observed a few times. The chain joins TRBV27 to TRBJ2-3; 10 bases match TRBD2. CDR1 and CDR2 (germline): MNHEY, SMNVEV (reference sequence). J gave up 2 bases and V 2 bases, and 19 bases lay outside the gene matches. The CDR3 extends over 21 amino acids. The CDR3 region is CASSLLRGLAPSPKYTDTQYF. CDR3 nucleotides: TGTGCCAGCAGTTTACTCCGGGGACTAGCGCCCTCGCCCAAATACACAGATACGCAGTATTTT.

V is TRBV7-4 and J is TRBJ1-1; D remains unclear. The V gene lost 5 bases and the J gene lost 1 base, with 14 bases spanning the gap. Germline values: CDR1 SGHVT, CDR2 SQSDAQ. The CDR3 spans 15 residues. The CDR3 bases are TGTGCCAGCAGCCCCGGGAGACCGTGGAACACTGAAGCTTTCTTT. It yields the protein CASSPGRPWNTEAFF.

This clonotype was detected a few times. The rearrangement joins TRBV27 to TRBJ1-5, with D perhaps TRBD1 (5 bases). The CDR3 is 13 residues long. V was trimmed by 10 bases and J by 1 base, leaving 11 bases between them. Per germline, CDR1 MNHEY and CDR2 SMNVEV (reference sequence). The CDR3: CAIGTGSNQPQHF. CDR3 in DNA: TGTGCCATCGGGACGGGGAGCAATCAGCCCCAGCATTTT.

This chain links TRBV5-8 with TRBJ2-1; the D gene is possibly TRBD2 (5 bases). Trimming removed 1 base at V and 6 bases at J, with 8 bases between. The V gene's germline CDR1 is SGHTS and CDR2 YDEGEE. CDR3 size: 13 residues. The CDR3 protein is CASSLWESNEQFF. The CDR3 coding sequence is TGTGCCAGCAGCTTGTGGGAGTCCAATGAGCAGTTCTTC.

The V gene is TRBV29-1, the J gene TRBJ2-1; possibly TRBD2 for D (6 bases). V lost 6 bases and J lost 8, with 14 bases in between. This CDR3 has 12 residues. The V gene's germline CDR1 is SQVTM and CDR2 ANQGSEA. The CDR3 sequence: CSVKVAVHEQFF. CDR3 DNA sequence: TGCAGCGTAAAGGTAGCGGTACATGAGCAGTTCTTC.

This sequence joins TRBV28 and TRBJ2-7; TRBD2 matches at 9 bases. Trimming removed 6 bases from V and 8 bases from J; junction bases left unmatched: 11. Germline V gene lookup returns CDR1 MDHEN and CDR2 SYDVKM. The CDR3 covers 14 residues. Written as DNA, the CDR3 is TGTGCCAGCAGCCGTAGCGGGAGATCTCTCAAGCAGTACTTC. Translation: CASSRSGRSLKQYF.

This clonotype was detected only once. The chain uses TRBV5-1 and TRBJ2-1; TRBD2 agrees at 11 bases. Trimming took 4 bases from V and 8 from J; bases not matched to a gene: 8. CDR1 SGHRS and CDR2 YFSETQ come from the germline V gene. The CDR3 is 15 residues long. For the CDR3, the DNA is TGCGCCAGCAGCGTGATTAGCGGGAGGGCCTATGAGCAGTTCTTC. As protein: CASSVISGRAYEQFF.

The J gene is TRBJ2-1, the V gene TRBV24-1; 9 nucleotides match TRBD1. CDR1 and CDR2 (germline): KGHDR, SFDVKD. The CDR3 extends over 15 amino acids. Trimming at V came to 3 bases and at J to 8 bases, leaving 7 bases not matched to a gene. The CDR3 region is CATSDPGTGWDEQFF. DNA for the CDR3: TGTGCCACCAGTGATCCCGGGACAGGGTGGGATGAGCAGTTCTTC.

This clonotype has a count of ten or more. The genes are TRBV5-4 and TRBJ2-3; the D is unclear. Per the germline V gene, CDR1 is SGHNT and CDR2 is YYREEE (reference sequence). This CDR3 contains 16 residues. V gave up 0 bases and J gave up 6 bases, with 17 bases separating them. This chain's CDR3 is CASSLAGGAPEDTQYF. In nucleotides, the CDR3 is TGTGCCAGCAGCTTGGCCGGCGGCGCCCCAGAGGATACGCAGTATTTT.

The chain employs TRBV14 and TRBJ2-7; D unresolved. Trimming took off 4 bases at V and 0 bases at J, with 10 bases between the two ends. This CDR3 has 14 amino acids. Per the germline V gene, CDR1 is SGHDN and CDR2 is FVKESK. The CDR3 coding sequence is TGTGCCAGCAGCCTATACCCCTTCTCCTACGAGCAGTACTTC. It encodes CASSLYPFSYEQYF.

The CDR3 reads CASSLAAGELFF. The DNA of the CDR3 is TGTGCCAGCAGTTTGGCTGCCGGGGAGCTGTTTTTT. This chain connects TRBV12-3 or TRBV12-4 to TRBJ2-2, with unresolved D. V lost 3 bases and J lost 6, with 5 bases in between. The CDR3 length is 12 residues.

This clonotype was found a few times. The V gene is TRBV12-3 or TRBV12-4, the J gene TRBJ2-1; no firm D call. The CDR3 spans 15 residues. Trimming left V 6 bases short and J 3 bases short, with 15 bases between. The CDR3 nucleotides read TGTGCCAGCAGCCCCCCGGACCACAACTACAATGAGCAGTTCTTC. Its translation: CASSPPDHNYNEQFF.

This rearrangement joins TRBV4-3 to TRBJ2-3; 11 bases agree with TRBD2. Per germline, CDR1 LGHNA and CDR2 YSLEER. Losses at the gene ends were 0 bases for V and 4 bases for J; bases not matched to a gene: 3. CDR3 length: 16 residues. In DNA form, the CDR3 reads TGCGCCAGCAGCCAAGACTTAGCGGGAGGGCCAGATACGCAGTATTTT. It is translated as CASSQDLAGGPDTQYF.

This clonotype was observed a handful of times. V is TRBV6-2 or TRBV6-3 and J is TRBJ1-6, with D possibly TRBD1 on 5 matching bases. CDR1 is MNHEY and CDR2 is SVGEGT in the germline V gene. This CDR3 contains 21 residues. V lost 4 bases, J lost 0 bases, and 25 bases lay in between. The CDR3 DNA is TGTGCCAGCAGTTCCTCACCTAGGTCCAGGGCTTACTTCTCCTATAATTCACCCCTCCACTTT. The encoded protein is CASSSSPRSRAYFSYNSPLHF.